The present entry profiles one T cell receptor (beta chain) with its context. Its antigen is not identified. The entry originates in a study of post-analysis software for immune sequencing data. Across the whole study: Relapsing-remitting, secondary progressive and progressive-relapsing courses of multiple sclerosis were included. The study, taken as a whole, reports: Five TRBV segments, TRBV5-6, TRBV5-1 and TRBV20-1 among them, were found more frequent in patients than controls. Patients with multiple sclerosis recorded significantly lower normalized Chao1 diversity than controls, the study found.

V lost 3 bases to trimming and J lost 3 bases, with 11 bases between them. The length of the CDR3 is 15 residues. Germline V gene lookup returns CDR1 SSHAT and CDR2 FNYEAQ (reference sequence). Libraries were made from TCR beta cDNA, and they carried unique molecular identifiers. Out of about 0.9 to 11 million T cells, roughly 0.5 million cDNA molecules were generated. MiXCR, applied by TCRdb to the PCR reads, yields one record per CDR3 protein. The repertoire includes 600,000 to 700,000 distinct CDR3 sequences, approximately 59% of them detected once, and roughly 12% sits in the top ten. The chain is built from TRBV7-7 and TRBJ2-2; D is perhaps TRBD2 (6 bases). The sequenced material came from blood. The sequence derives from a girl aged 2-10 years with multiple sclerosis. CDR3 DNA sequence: TGTGCCAGCAGCTTGCGGGACGGTTACACCGGGGAGCTGTTTTTT. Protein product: CASSLRDGYTGELFF. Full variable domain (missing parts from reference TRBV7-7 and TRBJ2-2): GAGVSQSPRYKVTKRGQDVTLRCDPISSHATLYWYQQALGQGPEFLTYFNYEAQPDKSGLPSDRFSAERPEGSISTLTIQRTEQRDSAMYRCASSLRDGYTGELFFGEGSRLTVL.